This T cell receptor beta chain came from a study of blood T cell repertoires in COVID-19. Study-level background: Samples of COVID-19 (acute and convalescent) were obtained from the United States, Italy and Spain. PBMCs, B-cell-depleted T cells, or T cells were the source of the cDNA or gDNA that made up the material.

Methods used by the authors: By means of reference gene primer amplification, nucleated cell counts were estimated. Only in-frame clones appear in the TCRdb table, and some are missing; sequencing was by immunoSEQ multiplex PCR. V, J and clone size were drawn from that table, and D and trimming were deduced from the DNA. The sample holds some 390,000 clones, 85% to 90% seen once. Looked up from germline, CDR1 is MNHNY and CDR2 is SVGAGI (reference sequence). The CDR3 covers 21 residues. After removal of 5 bases from V and 3 bases from J, the junction contained 27 bases not matched to a gene. Input material: peripheral blood. This TCR was sampled from a human donor in a cohort sampled during active COVID-19. The rearrangement joins TRBV6-6 to TRBJ1-1; 7 bases map to TRBD1. This CDR3 reads CASSRPLDRSPLWYEDTEAFF. DNA for the CDR3: TGTGCCAGCAGTCGACCTTTGGACAGGTCGCCGCTCTGGTATGAGGACACTGAAGCTTTCTTT.